This T cell receptor beta chain was documented in a study of CD8 T cells in ankylosing spondylitis. Study results and limitations: Disease-associated clonotypes exhibited CD8+ identity and were relatively infrequent in peripheral blood. Disease-linked clones were reportedly significantly enriched in matched ankylosing spondylitis synovial fluid. One TCR beta motif, made up of several highly homologous variants, appeared characteristic of ankylosing spondylitis blood.

One entry per CDR3 protein results from TCRdb running MiXCR on the 5' RACE reads. The sample has 150,000 to 250,000 distinct CDR3 sequences; more than 10% are singletons. This clonotype has at least ten counts. Its antigen is unknown. The source of this sequence is a male donor with ankylosing spondylitis or in good health (not recorded which). The sequenced material came from blood, either unsorted or a sorted T cell fraction (not recorded which).

Written as DNA, the CDR3 is TGTGCCAGCAGTGACCAGACTAGCGGGAGCACAGATACGCAGTATTTT. Its translation: CASSDQTSGSTDTQYF. The chain carries TRBV6-4 and TRBJ2-3; the match to TRBD2 covers 10 bases. The CDR3 is 16 amino acids. Germline lookup yields CDR1 MRHNA and CDR2 SNTAGT. The V segment lost 2 bases and the J segment 0 bases; nucleotides outside the gene matches: 2.